This TCR beta chain was identified in a study of blood T cell repertoires in COVID-19. Study-level information: Samples taken during acute and convalescent COVID-19 were collected in the United States, Italy and Spain. Sources were T cells, B-cell-depleted T cells, or PBMCs; the material itself was cDNA or gDNA.

Per the original methods: Using reference gene primer amplification, nucleated cell counts were estimated. The assay was immunoSEQ multiplex PCR, and TCRdb's table has in-frame clones only and misses some. V, J and clone size are those of that table, while D and trimming were read from the DNA. Counted here are about 80,000 clones, approximately 88% occurring once; the ten biggest clones make up 8.3%. The CDR3 consists of 14 residues. Between the trimmed V and J ends, which lost 2 bases and 1 base, there was a span of 8 bases. CDR1 is MRHNA and CDR2 is SNTAGT in the germline V gene. This sequence originates from a man younger than 40 with acute or convalescent COVID-19. The sample consisted of peripheral blood. This chain connects TRBV6-4 to TRBJ1-1, with D possibly TRBD1 on 5 matching bases. In nucleotides, the CDR3 is TGTGCCAGCAGTGACGGGGGGGAGAACACTGAAGCTTTCTTT. Its protein product is CASSDGGENTEAFF.